The subject of this entry is one TCR beta chain. The antigen is not known. Only in-frame clones appear in the TCRdb table, and some are missing; sequencing was by immunoSEQ multiplex PCR. The sample includes 25,000 to 30,000 clones, about four fifths of them seen just once. This sample was included in a study of OX40 agonist ivuxolimab in advanced cancers. Turning to the study itself: Previous treatment with anti-PD-1, anti-PD-L1 or anti-CTLA-4 therapy was allowed; about 44% had received some.

Overall study findings and caveats: Clonal expansion was among the lowest in partial responders at 0.1-3.0 mg/kg, especially CD8+.

Per the germline V gene, CDR1 is WSHSY and CDR2 is SAAADI. There are 12 residues in the CDR3. The V and J ends lost 6 bases and 13 bases, in that order; junction bases with no gene match: 11. This clonotype was obtained from an adult with an advanced solid tumor such as melanoma, head and neck, liver or kidney cancer. V usage is TRBV10-2 and J usage is TRBJ1-2; 7 nucleotides align to TRBD1. The sequencing here drew on CD4+ or CD8+ T cells sorted from blood, taken in a trial of the OX40 agonist ivuxolimab. CDR3 nucleotides: TGCGCCAGCAGAGCCGGGGACAGTACTCTCACCTTC. Its protein is CASRAGDSTLTF.